The subject of this entry is one TCR beta chain. This clonotype was observed a few times. It has no known antigen specificity. There are no base qualities to consult, and no much larger clone falls within one base. The sample belongs to a study of T cell repertoires in cytomegalovirus infection (dated by TCRdb to between 2019 and 2020). Concerning the study at large: Peptide stimulations targeted recently identified HLA-C-restricted CMV epitopes, whose presentation resists viral immunomodulation, together with well-studied HLA-B-restricted epitopes. Donor HLA type was relevant to the analysis, because carriage of CMV infection together with the matching HLA type was indicated by public TCR beta signatures.

The investigation overall reported the following: In both this cohort and an independent cohort of over 350 donors, the cumulative frequency of public TCR beta family members distinguished carriers of CMV infection plus the relevant HLA type. The ex vivo response was dominated by HLA-C-restricted CMV-specific TCR beta clonotypes, which also provided the single most frequent clonotype in two of eight donors.

These reads were obtained on an Illumina HiSeq 1500. Clones were called with MiXCR by TCRdb after fastp trimmed the public reads at Q25, and only in-frame beta chains were retained. Entries that share a CDR3 protein sequence are merged under the most common genes and DNA. Counted in this sample were a few hundred thousand distinct CDR3 sequences; about 27% of them appeared once. The ten largest clones represent 20% of the sample. The treatment or condition label of this sample denotes: in vitro stimulation with specific CMV peptide epitopes to enrich CMV-specific T cells. Relative to germline, V is 5 bases shorter and J is 8 bases shorter, with 12 bases between their ends. From the cysteine through the phenylalanine, the CDR3 covers 12 amino acids. Only CDR3 DNA remains: 36 bases, in frame from the first base. CDR1 and CDR2 were assigned from the germline V gene as SGHTA and FQGNSA.

The TCR originated in a human donor in good health (CMV status not recorded). Some clones in this sample may be carry-over from other donors' samples. The sequence links TRBV7-2 to TRBJ1-2; a weak D assignment points to TRBD1 (6 bases agree). Specimen: cultured PBMCs, collected from culture after CMV antigen stimulation. The encoded CDR3 is CASSPRGFGYTF. The nucleotide sequence reads TGTGCCAGCAGCCCCAGGGGATTCGGCTACACCTTC.